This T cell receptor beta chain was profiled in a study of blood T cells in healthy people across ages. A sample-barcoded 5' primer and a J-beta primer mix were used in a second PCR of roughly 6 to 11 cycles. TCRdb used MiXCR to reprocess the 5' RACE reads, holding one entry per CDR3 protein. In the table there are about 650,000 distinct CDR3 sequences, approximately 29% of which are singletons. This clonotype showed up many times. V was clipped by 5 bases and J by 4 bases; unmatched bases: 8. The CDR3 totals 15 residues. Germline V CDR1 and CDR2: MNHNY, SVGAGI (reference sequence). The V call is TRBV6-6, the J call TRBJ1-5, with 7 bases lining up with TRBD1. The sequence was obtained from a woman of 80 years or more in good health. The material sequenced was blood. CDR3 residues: CASSLRQGRNQPQHF. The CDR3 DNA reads TGTGCCAGCAGTCTTCGACAGGGACGAAATCAGCCCCAGCATTTT.